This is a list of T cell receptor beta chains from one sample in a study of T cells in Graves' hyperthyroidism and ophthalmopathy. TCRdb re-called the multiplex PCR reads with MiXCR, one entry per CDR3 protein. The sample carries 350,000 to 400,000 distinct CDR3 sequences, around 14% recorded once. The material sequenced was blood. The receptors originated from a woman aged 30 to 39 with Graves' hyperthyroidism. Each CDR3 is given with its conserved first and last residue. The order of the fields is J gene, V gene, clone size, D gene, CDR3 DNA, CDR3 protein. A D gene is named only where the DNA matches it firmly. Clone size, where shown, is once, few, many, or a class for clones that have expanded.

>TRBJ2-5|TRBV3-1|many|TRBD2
TGTGCCAGCAGCCAAGTAATAGGGACTACTATAAAAGAGACCCAGTACTTC
CASSQVIGTTIKETQYF
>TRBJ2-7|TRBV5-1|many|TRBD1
TGCGCCAGCGTCCCCGGGACAGGAAGTGGCTCCTACGAGCAGTACTTC
CASVPGTGSGSYEQYF
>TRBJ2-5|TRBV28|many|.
TGTGCCAGCAGCCCCGCAGGACACTCTCTCCGGGAGACCCAGTACTTC
CASSPAGHSLRETQYF
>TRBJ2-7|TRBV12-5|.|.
TGTGCTAGGGGGGGGGCTGGGGGTATCGAGCAGTACTTC
CARGGAGGIEQYF
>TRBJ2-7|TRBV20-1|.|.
TGCAGTGCTAGAGATGGGGGCAGGGCCTCCTACGAGCAGTACTTC
CSARDGGRASYEQYF
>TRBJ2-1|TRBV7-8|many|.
TGTGCCAGCAGCTTAGCGAGGGACCTCAGGGAGCAGTTCTTC
CASSLARDLREQFF
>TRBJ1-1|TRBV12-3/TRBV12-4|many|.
TGTGCCAGCAGTTTTAGGGGCACTGAAGCTTTCTTT
CASSFRGTEAFF
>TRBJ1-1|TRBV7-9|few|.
TGTGCCAGCAGCTTACCCCCTACAGGGATGAACACTGAAGCTTTCTTT
CASSLPPTGMNTEAFF
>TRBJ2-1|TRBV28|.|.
TGTGCCAGCAGTTCCCTCTCCGGGACAATCGATGAGCAGTTCTTC
CASSSLSGTIDEQFF
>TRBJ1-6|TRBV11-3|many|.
TGTGCCAGCAGTTCGGACGGAAACGGTTCACCCCTCCACTTT
CASSSDGNGSPLHF
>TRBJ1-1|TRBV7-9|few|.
TGTGCCAGCAGCCTGGGGTGGCAGTTGAACACTGAAGCTTTCTTT
CASSLGWQLNTEAFF
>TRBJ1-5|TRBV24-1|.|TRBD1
TGTGCCACCAGTGTTTCCGGGACAGGGGAGAGCAATCAGCCCCAGCATTTT
CATSVSGTGESNQPQHF
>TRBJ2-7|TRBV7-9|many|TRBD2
TGTGCCAGCAGCCCGGGACTAGCGGGCCTGGGCGGATACGAGCAGTACTTC
CASSPGLAGLGGYEQYF
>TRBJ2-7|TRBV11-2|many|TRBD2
TGTGCCAGCGGCAACCGCGGGGGTATTGTGCAGTACTTC
CASGNRGGIVQYF
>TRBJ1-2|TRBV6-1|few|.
TGTGCCAGCAGAAACGGGGACGAAATAGTGGGCTACACCTTC
CASRNGDEIVGYTF
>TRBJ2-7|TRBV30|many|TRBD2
TGTGCCTGGAGTGTCGGTTCTAGCGGTTCCTACGAGCAGTACTTC
CAWSVGSSGSYEQYF
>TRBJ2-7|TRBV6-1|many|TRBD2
TGTGCCAGCAGGGCACGGACTAGTCACTACGAGCAGTACTTC
CASRARTSHYEQYF
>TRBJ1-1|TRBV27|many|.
TGTGCCAGCAGTCTACTGGGGCATAGTACTGAAGCTTTCTTT
CASSLLGHSTEAFF
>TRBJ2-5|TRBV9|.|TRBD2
TGTGCCAGCAGCCTCGGGACTAGCGGTGGCTCTTGGGAAGAGACCCAGTACTTC
CASSLGTSGGSWEETQYF
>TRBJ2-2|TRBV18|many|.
TGTGCCAGCTCATCAGGGACCGGCTACACCGGGGAGCTGTTTTTT
CASSSGTGYTGELFF
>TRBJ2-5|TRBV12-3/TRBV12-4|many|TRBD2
TGTGCCAGCAGCCTACTAGCGATGGGGGAGACCCAGTACTTC
CASSLLAMGETQYF
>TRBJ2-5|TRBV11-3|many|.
TGTGCCAGCAGTACAGGGAATTCAGAGACCCAGTACTTC
CASSTGNSETQYF
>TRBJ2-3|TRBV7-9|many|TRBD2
TGTGCCAGCAGCCGTGGGACTAGCGGGAGAGGCACAGATACGCAGTATTTT
CASSRGTSGRGTDTQYF
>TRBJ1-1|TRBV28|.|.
TGTGCCAGCAGTTTGTTCGCGGGGGCGGACACTGAAGCTTTCTTT
CASSLFAGADTEAFF
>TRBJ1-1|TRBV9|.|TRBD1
TGTGCCAGCAGCCCTTCAAGGGACAGGTCGACTGAAGCTTTCTTT
CASSPSRDRSTEAFF
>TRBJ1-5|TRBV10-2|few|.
TGCGCCAGCAGTGAGTGGGACGGAAATAGCAATCAGCCCCAGCATTTT
CASSEWDGNSNQPQHF
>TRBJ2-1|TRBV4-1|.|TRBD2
TGCGCCAGCAGCCAGCTCTATAGCGGGCCCTACAATGAGCAGTTCTTC
CASSQLYSGPYNEQFF
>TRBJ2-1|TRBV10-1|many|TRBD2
TGCGCCAGCAGTGAGTCTAAAGTGGTAGCGGGACGCAATGAGCAGTTCTTC
CASSESKVVAGRNEQFF
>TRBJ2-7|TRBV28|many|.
TGTGCCAGCAGTGAACCGGGACCGTCCTCCTACGAGCAGTACTTC
CASSEPGPSSYEQYF
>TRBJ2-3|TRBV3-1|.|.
TGTGCCAGCAGCCCCCGGGTCGGGACTAGCACAGATACGCAGTATTTT
CASSPRVGTSTDTQYF
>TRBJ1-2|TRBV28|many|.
TGTGCCATAGACCGACAGGACTATGGCTACACCTTC
CAIDRQDYGYTF
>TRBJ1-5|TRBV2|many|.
TGTGCCAGCAGTTCCACCCTAAATCAGCCCCAGCATTTT
CASSSTLNQPQHF
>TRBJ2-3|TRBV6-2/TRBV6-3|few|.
TGTGCCAGCAGTAGCAGAGGACAGCACACAGATACGCAGTATTTT
CASSSRGQHTDTQYF
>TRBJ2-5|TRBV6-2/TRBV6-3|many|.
TGTGCCAGCAGACCAGTACTGAGGGAGACCCAGTACTTC
CASRPVLRETQYF
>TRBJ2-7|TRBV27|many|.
TGTGCCAGCAGTTTGTTGCACAGTCCCTGGTACGAGCAGTACTTC
CASSLLHSPWYEQYF
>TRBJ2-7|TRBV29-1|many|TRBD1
TGCAGCGTAGGACAGGGACGGAACGAGCAGTACTTC
CSVGQGRNEQYF
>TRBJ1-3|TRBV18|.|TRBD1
TGTGCCAGCTCACCAGATCGACAGGGTTTGGGAAACACCATATATTTT
CASSPDRQGLGNTIYF
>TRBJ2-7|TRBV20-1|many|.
TGCAGTGCTAGAGATGCAACGTTATGGGACGAGCAGTACTTC
CSARDATLWDEQYF
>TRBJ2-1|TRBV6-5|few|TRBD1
TGTGCCAGCAGTTACAGCGGACAGGTCTACAATGAGCAGCTCTTC
CASSYSGQVYNEQLF
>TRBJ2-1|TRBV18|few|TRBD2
TGTGCCAGCTCGCCGGGACTAGCTTCTAATGAGCAGTTCTTC
CASSPGLASNEQFF
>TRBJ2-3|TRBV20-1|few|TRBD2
TGCAGTGCTAGCGCCCTAGCGGGAGGGCCAGATACGCAGTATTTT
CSASALAGGPDTQYF
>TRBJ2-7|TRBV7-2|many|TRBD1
TGTGCCAGCAGCTCGGACAGGGGGGAGCAGTACTTC
CASSSDRGEQYF
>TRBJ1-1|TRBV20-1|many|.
TGCAGTGCTAGCGGGGGCACTGAAGCTTTCTTT
CSASGGTEAFF
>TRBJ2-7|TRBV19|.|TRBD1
TGTGCCAGTAGTATGGGACAGGGGATCTCCTACGAGCAGTACTTC
CASSMGQGISYEQYF
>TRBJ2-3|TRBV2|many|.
TGTGCCAGCGGAGGGAACAGGGACACAGATACGCAGTATTTT
CASGGNRDTDTQYF
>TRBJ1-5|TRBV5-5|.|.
TGTGCCAGCAGCTTTGTAGCGTCTACATCGCTTATCGCCCAGCATTTT
CASSFVASTSLIAQHF
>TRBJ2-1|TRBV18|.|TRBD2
TGTGCCAGCTCACCACAACCGGGACTAGCGGGAGATAACTCCTACAATGAGCAGTTCTTC
CASSPQPGLAGDNSYNEQFF
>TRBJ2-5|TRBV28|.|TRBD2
TGTGCCAGCAGTGGGGGGGTAGTTCAAGAGACCCAGTACTTC
CASSGGVVQETQYF
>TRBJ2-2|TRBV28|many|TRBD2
TGTGCCAGCAGTCCAGGGACTAGGATTGCCGGGGAGCTGTTTTTT
CASSPGTRIAGELFF